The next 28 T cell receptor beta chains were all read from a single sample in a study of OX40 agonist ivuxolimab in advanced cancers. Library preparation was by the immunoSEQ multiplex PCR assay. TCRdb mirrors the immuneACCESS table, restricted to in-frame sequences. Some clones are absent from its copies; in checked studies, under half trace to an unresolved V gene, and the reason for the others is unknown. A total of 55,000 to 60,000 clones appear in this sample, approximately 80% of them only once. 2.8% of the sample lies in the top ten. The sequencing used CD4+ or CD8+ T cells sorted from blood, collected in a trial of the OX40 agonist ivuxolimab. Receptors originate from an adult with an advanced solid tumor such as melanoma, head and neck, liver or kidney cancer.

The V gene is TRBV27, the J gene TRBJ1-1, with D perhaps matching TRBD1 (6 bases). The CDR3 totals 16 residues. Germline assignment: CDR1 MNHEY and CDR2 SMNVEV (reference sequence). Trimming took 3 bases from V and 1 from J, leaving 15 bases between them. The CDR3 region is CASSFGGGRWNTEAFF. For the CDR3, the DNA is TGTGCCAGCAGTTTTGGCGGGGGGCGGTGGAACACTGAAGCTTTCTTT.

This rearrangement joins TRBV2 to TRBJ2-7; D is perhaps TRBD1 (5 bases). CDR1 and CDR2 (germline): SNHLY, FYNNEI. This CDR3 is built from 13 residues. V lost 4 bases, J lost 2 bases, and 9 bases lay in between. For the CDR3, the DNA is TGTGCCAGCAGTGTTCAGGGAACCTACGAGCAGTACTTC. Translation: CASSVQGTYEQYF.

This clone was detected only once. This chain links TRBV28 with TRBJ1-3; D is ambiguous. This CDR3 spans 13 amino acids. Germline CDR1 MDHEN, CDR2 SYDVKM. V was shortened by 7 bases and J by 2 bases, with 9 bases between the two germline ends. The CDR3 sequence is CASMSVAGNTIYF. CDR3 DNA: TGTGCCAGCATGTCAGTGGCTGGAAACACCATATATTTT.

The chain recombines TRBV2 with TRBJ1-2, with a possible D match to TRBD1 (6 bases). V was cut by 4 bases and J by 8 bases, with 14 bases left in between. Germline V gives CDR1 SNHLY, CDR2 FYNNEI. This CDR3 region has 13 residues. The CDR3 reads CASSVWGAQGYTF. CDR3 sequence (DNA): TGTGCCAGCAGTGTTTGGGGGGCGCAGGGCTACACCTTC.

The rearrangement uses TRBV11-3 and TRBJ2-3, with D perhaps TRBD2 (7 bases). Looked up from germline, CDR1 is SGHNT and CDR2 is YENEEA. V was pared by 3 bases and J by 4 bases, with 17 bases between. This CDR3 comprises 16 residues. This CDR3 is CASSLKGGDLPDTQYF. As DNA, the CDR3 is TGTGCCAGCAGCTTGAAGGGGGGGGACCTCCCAGATACGCAGTATTTT.

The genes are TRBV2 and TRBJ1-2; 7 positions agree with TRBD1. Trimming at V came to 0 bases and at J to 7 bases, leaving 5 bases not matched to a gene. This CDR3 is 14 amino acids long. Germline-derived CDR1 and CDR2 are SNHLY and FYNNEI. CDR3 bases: TGTGCCAGCAGTGAAGCGGAGGGGGCCTTTGGCTACACCTTC. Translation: CASSEAEGAFGYTF.

In DNA, the CDR3 is TGCGCCAGCAGCCCCGGGACAGGGTTTCGGACTGAAGCTTTCTTT. Its protein product is CASSPGTGFRTEAFF. This chain joins TRBV4-1 and TRBJ1-1, with 9 bases identical to TRBD1. Germline values: CDR1 MGHRA, CDR2 YSYEKL. CDR3 length: 15 residues. J was trimmed by 5 bases and V by 4 bases; bases with no gene match: 8.

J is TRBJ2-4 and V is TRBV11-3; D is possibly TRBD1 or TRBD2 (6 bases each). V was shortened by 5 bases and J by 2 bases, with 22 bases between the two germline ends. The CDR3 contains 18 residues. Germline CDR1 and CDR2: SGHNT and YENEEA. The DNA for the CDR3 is TGTGCCAGCAGCCCTGGGGGGTGGGGGGCAGTATCCAAAAACATTCAGTACTTC. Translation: CASSPGGWGAVSKNIQYF. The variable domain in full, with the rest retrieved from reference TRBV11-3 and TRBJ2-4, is EAGVVQSPRYKIIEKKQPVAFWCNPISGHNTLYWYLQNLGQGPELLIRYENEEAVDDSQLPKDRFSAERLKGVDSTLKIQPAELGDSAVYLCASSPGGWGAVSKNIQYFGAGTRLSVL.

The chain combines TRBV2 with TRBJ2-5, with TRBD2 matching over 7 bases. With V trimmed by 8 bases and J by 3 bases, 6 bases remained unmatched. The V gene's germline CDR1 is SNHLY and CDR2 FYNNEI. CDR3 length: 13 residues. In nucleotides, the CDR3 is TGTGCCAGCCTGATTCGGGGGGAAGAGACCCAGTACTTC. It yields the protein CASLIRGEETQYF.

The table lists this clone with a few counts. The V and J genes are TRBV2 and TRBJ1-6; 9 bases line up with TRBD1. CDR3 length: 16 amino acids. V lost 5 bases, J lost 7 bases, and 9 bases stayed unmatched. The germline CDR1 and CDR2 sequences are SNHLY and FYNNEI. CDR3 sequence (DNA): TGTGCCAGCAGTACCACAGGGGGCGCGGTGAATTCACCCCTCCACTTT. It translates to CASSTTGGAVNSPLHF.

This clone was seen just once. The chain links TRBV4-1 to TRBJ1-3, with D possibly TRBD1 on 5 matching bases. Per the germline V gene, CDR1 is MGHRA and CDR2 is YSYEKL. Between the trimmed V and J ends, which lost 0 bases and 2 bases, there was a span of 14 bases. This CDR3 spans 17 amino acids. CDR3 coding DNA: TGCGCCAGCAGCCAAGATATGCAGGGAAAGGCTGGAAACACCATATATTTT. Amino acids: CASSQDMQGKAGNTIYF.

The chain's CDR3 is CASSPSFGNGDYGYTF. DNA for the CDR3: TGCGCCAGCAGCCCATCGTTCGGGAATGGTGACTATGGCTACACCTTC. This rearrangement joins TRBV10-2 to TRBJ1-2; D unclear. The CDR3 loop spans 16 amino acids. V lost 6 bases and J 3 bases, leaving 20 bases between the germline ends. Germline CDR1 is WSHSY and CDR2 is SAAADI.

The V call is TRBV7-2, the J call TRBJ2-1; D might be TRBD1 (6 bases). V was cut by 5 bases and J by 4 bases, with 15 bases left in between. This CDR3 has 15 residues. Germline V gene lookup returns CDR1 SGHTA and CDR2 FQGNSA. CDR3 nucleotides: TGTGCCAGCAGCCCGACGGGACACCAATACAATGAGCAGTTCTTC. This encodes CASSPTGHQYNEQFF. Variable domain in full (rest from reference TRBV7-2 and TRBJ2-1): GAGVSQSPSNKVTEKGKDVELRCDPISGHTALYWYRQSLGQGLEFLIYFQGNSAPDKSGLPSDRFSAERTGGSVSTLTIQRTQQEDSAVYLCASSPTGHQYNEQFFGPGTRLTVL.

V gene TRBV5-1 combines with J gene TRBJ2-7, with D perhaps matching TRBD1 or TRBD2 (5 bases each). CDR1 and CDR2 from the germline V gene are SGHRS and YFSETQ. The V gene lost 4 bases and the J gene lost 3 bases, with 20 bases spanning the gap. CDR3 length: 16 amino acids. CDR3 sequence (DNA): TGCGCCAGCAGCGGAACCCCGGGGCCTCTGGGCTACGAGCAGTACTTC. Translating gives CASSGTPGPLGYEQYF.

CDR3 bases: TGTGCCAGCAGCCATCCGGGACAGGGGGCGTTTGAGACCCAGTACTTC. It encodes CASSHPGQGAFETQYF. The gene calls are TRBV5-4 and TRBJ2-5, with 12 bases identical to TRBD1. The CDR3 is 16 residues long. The V gene's germline CDR1 is SGHNT and CDR2 YYREEE (reference sequence). The J segment lost 5 bases and the V segment lost 4 bases, leaving 9 bases of the junction unmatched.

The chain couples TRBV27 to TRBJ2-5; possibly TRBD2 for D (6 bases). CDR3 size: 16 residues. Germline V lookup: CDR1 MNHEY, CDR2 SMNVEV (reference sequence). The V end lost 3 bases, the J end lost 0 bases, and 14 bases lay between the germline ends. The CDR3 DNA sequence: TGTGCCAGCAGTTTTGGAGGGGCCCGATACCAAGAGACCCAGTACTTC. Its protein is CASSFGGARYQETQYF.

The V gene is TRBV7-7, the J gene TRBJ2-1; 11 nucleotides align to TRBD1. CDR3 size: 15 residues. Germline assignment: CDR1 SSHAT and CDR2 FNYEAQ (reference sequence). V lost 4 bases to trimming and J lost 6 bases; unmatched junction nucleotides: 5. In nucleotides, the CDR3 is TGTGCCAGCAGCTCGGGACAGGGGGTCCCCAATGAGCAGTTCTTC. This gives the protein CASSSGQGVPNEQFF.

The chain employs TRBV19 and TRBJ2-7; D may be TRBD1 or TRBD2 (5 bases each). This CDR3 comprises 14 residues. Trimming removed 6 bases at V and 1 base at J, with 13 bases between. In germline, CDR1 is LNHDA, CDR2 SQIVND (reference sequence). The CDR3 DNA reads TGTGCCAGTAGCGATTACGGGACGTCCTACGAGCAGTACTTC. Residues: CASSDYGTSYEQYF.

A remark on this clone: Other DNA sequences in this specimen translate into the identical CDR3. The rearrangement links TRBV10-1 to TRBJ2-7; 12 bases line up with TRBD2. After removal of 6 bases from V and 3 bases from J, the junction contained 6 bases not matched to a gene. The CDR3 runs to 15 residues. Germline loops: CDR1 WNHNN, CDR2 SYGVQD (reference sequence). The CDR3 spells CASSPRLAGVYEQYF. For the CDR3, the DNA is TGCGCCAGCAGCCCTAGACTAGCGGGGGTCTACGAGCAGTACTTC.

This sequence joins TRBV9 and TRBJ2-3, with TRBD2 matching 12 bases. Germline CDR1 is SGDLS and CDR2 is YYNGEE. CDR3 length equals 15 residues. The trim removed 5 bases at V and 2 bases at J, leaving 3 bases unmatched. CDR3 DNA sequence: TGTGCCAGCAGTGGACTAGCGGGACTCACAGATACGCAGTATTTT. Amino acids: CASSGLAGLTDTQYF.

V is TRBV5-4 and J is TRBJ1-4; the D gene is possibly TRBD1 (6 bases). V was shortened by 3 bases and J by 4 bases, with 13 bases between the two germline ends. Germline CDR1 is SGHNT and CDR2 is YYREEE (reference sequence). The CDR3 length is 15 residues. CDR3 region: CASSSRRGDNEKLFF. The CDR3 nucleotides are TGTGCCAGCAGCTCCCGAAGGGGGGATAATGAAAAACTGTTTTTT.

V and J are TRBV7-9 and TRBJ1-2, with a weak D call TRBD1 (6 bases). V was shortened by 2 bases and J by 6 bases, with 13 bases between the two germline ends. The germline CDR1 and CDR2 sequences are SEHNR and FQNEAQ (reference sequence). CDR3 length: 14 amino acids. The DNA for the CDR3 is TGTGCCAGCAGCTTAACAGGGCATTGGAATGGCTACACCTTC. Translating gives CASSLTGHWNGYTF.

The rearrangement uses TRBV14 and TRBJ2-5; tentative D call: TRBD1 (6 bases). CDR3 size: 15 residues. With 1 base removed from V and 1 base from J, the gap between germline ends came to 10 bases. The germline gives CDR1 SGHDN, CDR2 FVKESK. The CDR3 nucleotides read TGTGCCAGCAGCCAAGTCCGAGGGGGCCAAGAGACCCAGTACTTC. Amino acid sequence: CASSQVRGGQETQYF.

DNA of the CDR3: TGTGCCAGCAGCTTAGCCCTGGGGGAGACCCAGTACTTC. Protein: CASSLALGETQYF. The J gene is TRBJ2-5, the V gene TRBV7-2, with D unresolved. Per germline, CDR1 SGHTA and CDR2 FQGNSA. CDR3 size: 13 residues. Trimming removed 0 bases at V and 5 bases at J, with 7 bases between.

In DNA form, the CDR3 reads TGTGCCAGCTCACCACTACCGACAGGGAACTCTGGAAACACCATATATTTT. Amino acids: CASSPLPTGNSGNTIYF. The V gene is TRBV18, the J gene TRBJ1-3; 7 nucleotides match TRBD1. Trimming took 1 base from V and 0 from J; bases not matched to a gene: 6. CDR1 and CDR2 from the germline V gene are KGHSH and LQKENI. The CDR3 covers 17 residues.

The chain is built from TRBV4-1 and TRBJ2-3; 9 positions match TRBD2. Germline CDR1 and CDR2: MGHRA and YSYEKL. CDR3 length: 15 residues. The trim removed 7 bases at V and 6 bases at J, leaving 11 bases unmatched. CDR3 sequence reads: CASTPTSGGVDTQYF. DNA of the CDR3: TGCGCCAGCACTCCGACTAGCGGAGGGGTTGATACGCAGTATTTT.

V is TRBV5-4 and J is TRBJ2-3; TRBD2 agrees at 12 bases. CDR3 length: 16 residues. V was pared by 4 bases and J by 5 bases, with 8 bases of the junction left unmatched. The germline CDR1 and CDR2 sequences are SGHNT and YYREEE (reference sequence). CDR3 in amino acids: CASSTKLAGGLDTQYF. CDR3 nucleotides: TGTGCCAGCAGCACAAAACTAGCGGGAGGTCTAGATACGCAGTATTTT. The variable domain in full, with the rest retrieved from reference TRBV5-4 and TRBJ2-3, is ETGVTQSPTHLIKTRGQQVTLRCSSQSGHNTVSWYQQALGQGPQFIFQYYREEENGRGNFPPRFSGLQFPNYSSELNVNALELDDSALYLCASSTKLAGGLDTQYFGPGTRLTVL.

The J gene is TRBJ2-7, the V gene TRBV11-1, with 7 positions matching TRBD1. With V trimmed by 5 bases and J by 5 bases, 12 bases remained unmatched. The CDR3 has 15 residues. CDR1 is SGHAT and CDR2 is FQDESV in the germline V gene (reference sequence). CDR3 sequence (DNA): TGTGCCAGCAGCCGAGGGGGCAGGGTAGGGGACGAGCAGTACTTC. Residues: CASSRGGRVGDEQYF.